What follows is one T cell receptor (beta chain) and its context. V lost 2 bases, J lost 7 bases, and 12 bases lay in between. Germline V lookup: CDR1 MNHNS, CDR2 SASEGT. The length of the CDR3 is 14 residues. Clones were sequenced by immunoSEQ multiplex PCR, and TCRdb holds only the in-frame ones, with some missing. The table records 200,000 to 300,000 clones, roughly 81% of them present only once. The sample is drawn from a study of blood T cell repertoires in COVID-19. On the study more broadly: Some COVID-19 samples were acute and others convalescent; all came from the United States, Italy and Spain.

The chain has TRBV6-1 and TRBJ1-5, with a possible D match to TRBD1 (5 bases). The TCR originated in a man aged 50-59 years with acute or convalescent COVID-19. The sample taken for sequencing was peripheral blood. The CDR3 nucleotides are TGTGCCAGCAGTGAACTCGGGGGGAACCAGCCCCAGCATTTT. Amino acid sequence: CASSELGGNQPQHF.